Listed here are 7 T cell receptor beta chains from one sample, sequenced in a study of blood T cell repertoires in COVID-19. Data came from immunoSEQ multiplex PCR; TCRdb stores just in-frame clones and leaves some out. This sample yields over 300,000 clones, of which 85% to 90% are seen a single time; 0.97% belongs to the top ten. Sequenced sample: PBMCs or T cells enriched from blood (not recorded which). The receptors were sampled from a young woman with acute COVID-19.

This clone was counted only a few times. The chain uses TRBV20-1 and TRBJ2-1; TRBD2 is a possible D gene (5 bases). With 3 bases removed from V and 5 bases from J, the gap between germline ends came to 17 bases. The CDR3 consists of 15 residues. In germline, CDR1 is DFQATT, CDR2 SNEGSKA (reference sequence). The CDR3 is CSASPSSRMNNEQFF. The CDR3 DNA is TGCAGTGCTAGTCCCTCTAGCAGGATGAACAATGAGCAGTTCTTC.

This clone was seen only once. V is TRBV2 and J is TRBJ1-6, with 7 bases fitting TRBD1. V gave up 5 bases and J gave up 4 bases; unmatched junction bases: 8. Germline-derived CDR1 and CDR2 are SNHLY and FYNNEI. The CDR3 extends over 16 amino acids. The CDR3 sequence is CASSPRQGIYNSPLHF. In nucleotides, the CDR3 is TGTGCCAGCAGTCCAAGACAGGGCATTTATAATTCACCCCTCCACTTT. Full variable domain (outside the CDR3, taken from reference TRBV2 and TRBJ1-6): EPEVTQTPSHQVTQMGQEVILRCVPISNHLYFYWYRQILGQKVEFLVSFYNNEISEKSEIFDDQFSVERPDGSNFTLKIRSTKLEDSAMYFCASSPRQGIYNSPLHFGNGTRLTVT.

This chain connects TRBV3-1 (or the pseudogene TRBV3-2) to TRBJ2-7, with 8 bases identical to TRBD1. V lost 5 bases, J lost 6 bases, and 9 bases stayed unmatched. Germline CDR1 reads LGHDT; CDR2 reads YNNKEL (reference sequence). The CDR3 loop spans 14 amino acids. In nucleotides, the CDR3 is TGTGCCAGCAGCAAGACAGGGGCGTCCGGCGAGCAGTACTTC. It encodes CASSKTGASGEQYF.

This sequence joins TRBV24-1 and TRBJ2-7; the D is unclear. The ends were cut back, 9 bases at V and 2 bases at J, with 10 bases in the middle. The CDR3 totals 12 residues. CDR1 is KGHDR and CDR2 is SFDVKD in the germline V gene. CDR3 nucleotide sequence: TGTGCCACCCAATTCCCTACCTACGAGCAGTACTTC. This codes for CATQFPTYEQYF.

The chain joins TRBV7-9 to TRBJ1-1; tentative D call: TRBD1 (6 bases). Germline-derived CDR1 and CDR2 are SEHNR and FQNEAQ (reference sequence). The CDR3 is made up of 13 amino acids. Trimming shortened V by 1 base and J by 7 bases, and 10 bases separated the two germline ends. DNA of the CDR3: TGTGCCAGCAGCTTAGGGACAGTGCGTGAAGCTTTCTTT. Its translation: CASSLGTVREAFF.

The chain carries TRBV12-5 and TRBJ1-6, with TRBD1 matching over 7 bases. The CDR3 is 15 amino acids. CDR1 and CDR2 (germline): LGHNT, FRNRAP. With 5 bases clipped from V and 9 bases from J, the junction kept 10 bases outside the gene matches. CDR3 region: CASGPPGQKTSPLHF. In DNA form, the CDR3 reads TGTGCTAGTGGTCCTCCGGGACAGAAGACTTCACCCCTCCACTTT.

The chain recombines TRBV4-1 with TRBJ1-2; D is ambiguous. Between the trimmed V and J ends, which lost 0 bases and 4 bases, there was a span of 12 bases. The CDR3 is made up of 15 amino acids. CDR1 MGHRA and CDR2 YSYEKL come from the germline V gene. The DNA for the CDR3 is TGCGCCAGCAGCCAAGAACGGGGAGCTAGCTATGGCTACACCTTC. Translated, it gives CASSQERGASYGYTF.